The next 10 T cell receptor beta chains were all read from a single sample in a study of T-cell memory formation after mild COVID-19. TCRdb re-analysed the 5' RACE reads in MiXCR, keeping a single row per CDR3 protein. The table shows roughly 170,000 distinct CDR3 sequences, with roughly 20% occurring only once. Sequencing was done on a sample of PBMCs or a T cell subset sorted from them (not recorded which). The source of these receptors is a man aged 18 to 30 who had mild COVID-19 (a few samples of this study predate the infection). Cell type and time point are not known.

The CDR3 loop is CATSDLTSGGDTQYF. The CDR3 nucleotides are TGTGCCACCAGTGACTTGACTAGCGGTGGGGATACGCAGTATTTT. V and J are TRBV24-1 and TRBJ2-3; 9 bases line up with TRBD2. This CDR3 spans 15 amino acids. CDR1 and CDR2 (germline): KGHDR, SFDVKD. V lost 4 bases and J lost 6; bases outside the gene matches: 7.

This clonotype was seen a few times. This chain connects TRBV7-2 to TRBJ1-2; D is uncertain. The V end lost 0 bases, the J end lost 2 bases, and 7 bases lay between the germline ends. The germline gives CDR1 SGHTA, CDR2 FQGNSA. The CDR3 is made up of 14 amino acids. The CDR3 bases are TGTGCCAGCAGCTTAGCGTTAGAGAACTATGGCTACACCTTC. Amino acids: CASSLALENYGYTF.

A few counts support this clonotype. This chain joins TRBV6-6 and TRBJ1-1; 7 bases are shared with TRBD1. Trimming cost V 2 bases and J 0 bases; bases outside gene matches: 6. The germline gives CDR1 MNHNY, CDR2 SVGAGI (reference sequence). The CDR3 extends over 16 amino acids. The CDR3 region is CASSYGDSQMNTEAFF. The CDR3 region has the DNA TGTGCCAGCAGTTACGGGGACAGCCAAATGAACACTGAAGCTTTCTTT.

This clonotype was seen a few times. The chain combines TRBV11-3 with TRBJ2-3; D gene uncertain. This CDR3 has 15 amino acids. From germline, CDR1 is SGHNT and CDR2 YENEEA. Trimming stripped 4 bases from V and 6 bases from J, with 17 bases between. Here the CDR3 DNA reads TGTGCCAGCAGCTCACGAGGCGGACGTTGGGATACGCAGTATTTT. Amino acid sequence: CASSSRGGRWDTQYF.

The table lists this clonotype with a few counts. CDR3 nucleotide sequence: TGTGCCAGCAGTGACCTCAGGGATGTAGGTTTTGGAAACACCATATATTTT. Translation gives CASSDLRDVGFGNTIYF. This chain uses TRBV25-1 with TRBJ1-3, with D perhaps TRBD1 (5 bases). Germline CDR1 is MGHDK and CDR2 is SYGVNS. V dropped 3 bases and J dropped 3 bases, with 18 bases sitting between them. The CDR3 runs 17 residues. The variable domain in full, completed from reference TRBV25-1 and TRBJ1-3, reads EADIYQTPRYLVIGTGKKITLECSQTMGHDKMYWYQQDPGMELHLIHYSYGVNSTEKGDLSSESTVSRIRTEHFPLTLESARPSHTSQYLCASSDLRDVGFGNTIYFGEGSWLTVV.

The CDR3, as DNA: TGTGCCAGCAGTCTTTCAGGGCCGTGGTACGAGCAGTACTTC. Translating it yields CASSLSGPWYEQYF. The chain is built from TRBV2 and TRBJ2-7, with D maybe TRBD1 (5 bases). The CDR3 has 14 residues. V gave up 5 bases and J gave up 4 bases, with 15 bases separating them. Germline assignment: CDR1 SNHLY and CDR2 FYNNEI.

This clonotype was picked up one time. The rearrangement uses TRBV20-1 and TRBJ2-5; tentatively, D is TRBD2 (6 bases). V lost 3 bases to trimming and J lost 3 bases, with 11 bases between them. Germline V CDR1 and CDR2: DFQATT, SNEGSKA (reference sequence). The length of the CDR3 is 13 residues. CDR3 bases: TGCAGTGCTAGGGGCGGAGGGGAAGAGACCCAGTACTTC. Translated: CSARGGGEETQYF.

J is TRBJ2-1 and V is TRBV5-1; perhaps TRBD2 as D (6 bases). Germline CDR1 SGHRS, CDR2 YFSETQ. V lost 4 bases and J 9 bases, leaving 14 bases between the germline ends. This CDR3 is 13 amino acids long. DNA for the CDR3: TGCGCCAGCAGCAAGGGACTCGGGGGTGAGCAGTTCTTC. Encoded protein: CASSKGLGGEQFF.

The J gene is TRBJ1-2, the V gene TRBV6-1; no definite D call. The CDR3 is 12 residues long. Germline V gene data show CDR1 as MNHNS and CDR2 as SASEGT. V lost 7 bases and J lost 7, with 13 bases in between. The CDR3 is CASTSGSGGYTF. In nucleotides, the CDR3 is TGTGCCAGCACCTCGGGCTCGGGTGGCTACACCTTC.

V gene TRBV4-3 combines with J gene TRBJ2-3; 8 nucleotides agree with TRBD2. This CDR3 region has 15 residues. Germline CDR1 LGHNA, CDR2 YSLEER. V was pared by 4 bases and J by 4 bases, with 7 bases of the junction left unmatched. The CDR3 bases are TGCGCCAGCAGCCGCATACTAGCGGTTGCAGATACGCAGTATTTT. This codes for CASSRILAVADTQYF.